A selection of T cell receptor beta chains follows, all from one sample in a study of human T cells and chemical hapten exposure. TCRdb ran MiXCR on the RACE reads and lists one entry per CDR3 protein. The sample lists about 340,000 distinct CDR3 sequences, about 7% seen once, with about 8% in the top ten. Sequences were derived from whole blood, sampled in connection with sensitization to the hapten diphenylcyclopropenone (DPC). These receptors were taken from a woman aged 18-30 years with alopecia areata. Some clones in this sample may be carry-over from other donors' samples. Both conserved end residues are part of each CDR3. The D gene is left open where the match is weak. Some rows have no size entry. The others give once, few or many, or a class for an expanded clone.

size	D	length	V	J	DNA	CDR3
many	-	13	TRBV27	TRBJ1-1	TGTGCCAGCAGTTTAAGGGGGAACACTGAAGCTTTCTTT	CASSLRGNTEAFF
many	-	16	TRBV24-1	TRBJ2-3	TGTGCCACCAGTGATAATGCGGAAGCTAGCACAGATACGCAGTATTTT	CATSDNAEASTDTQYF
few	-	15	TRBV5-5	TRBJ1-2	TGTGCCAGCAGCCCGTTCCTGACAGGAGGGTATGGCTACACCTTC	CASSPFLTGGYGYTF
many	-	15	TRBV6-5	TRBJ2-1	TGTGCCAGCAGTTCGGACCCGCCGGGTTACAATGAGCAGTTCTTC	CASSSDPPGYNEQFF
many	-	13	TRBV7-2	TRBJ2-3	TGTGCCAGCAGCTCGCAGAGTCTAGATACGCAGTATTTT	CASSSQSLDTQYF
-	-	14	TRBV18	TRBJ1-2	TGTGCCAGCTCACAAAACCGGGGGCAATATGGCTACACCTTC	CASSQNRGQYGYTF
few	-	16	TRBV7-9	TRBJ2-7	TGTGCCAGCAGCTCACGGAGCGAAACAAGCTCCTACGAGCAGTACTTC	CASSSRSETSSYEQYF
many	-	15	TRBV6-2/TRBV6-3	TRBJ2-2	TGTGCCAGCAGTTACGGAACAGATAACACCGGGGAGCTGTTTTTT	CASSYGTDNTGELFF
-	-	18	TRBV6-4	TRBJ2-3	TGTGCCAGCACCGGACAGGAGGGTCGCGTGGAGAGCACAGATACGCAGTATTTT	CASTGQEGRVESTDTQYF
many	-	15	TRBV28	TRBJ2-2	TGTGCCAGCAGTTTAAACGGGGACATCACCGGGGAGCTGTTTTTT	CASSLNGDITGELFF
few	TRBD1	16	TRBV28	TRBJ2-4	TGTGCCAGCAGTTCTCGATCCCGCAGGGGGCGAGACATTCAGTACTTC	CASSSRSRRGRDIQYF
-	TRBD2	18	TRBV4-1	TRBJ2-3	TGCGCCAGCAGCCAAGACCCCAGGCTAGCGGGGAATGCGGATACGCAGTATTTT	CASSQDPRLAGNADTQYF
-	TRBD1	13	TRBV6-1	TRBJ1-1	TGTGCCAGCAGTGCGACAGGGCTCTCTGAAGCTTTCTTT	CASSATGLSEAFF
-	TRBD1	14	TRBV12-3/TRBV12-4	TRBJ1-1	TGTGCCAGCAGTAGACAGGGGGCGAGCACTGAAGCTTTCTTT	CASSRQGASTEAFF
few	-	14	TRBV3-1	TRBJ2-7	TGTGCCAGCAGCCAAGGGACCTTCTACTACGAGCAGTACTTC	CASSQGTFYYEQYF
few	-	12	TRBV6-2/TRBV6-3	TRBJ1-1	TGTGCCAGCAGCGCCCTAAGGGCTGAAGCTTTCTTT	CASSALRAEAFF
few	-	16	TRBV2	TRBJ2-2	TGTGCCAGCAGTGACCAATCAGGAGGGAACACCGGGGAGCTGTTTTTT	CASSDQSGGNTGELFF
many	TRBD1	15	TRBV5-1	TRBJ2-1	TGCGCCAGCAGCTTGGGAGGGGGCCAGTACAATGAGCAGTTCTTC	CASSLGGGQYNEQFF
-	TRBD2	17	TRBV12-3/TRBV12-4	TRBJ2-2	TGTGCCAGCAGCCTCGGACTAGCGGGGAACTGGGCCGGGGAGCTGTTTTTT	CASSLGLAGNWAGELFF
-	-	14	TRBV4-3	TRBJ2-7	TGCGCCAGCAGCCGGTCGCCGGGTCCCTACGAGCAGTACTTC	CASSRSPGPYEQYF
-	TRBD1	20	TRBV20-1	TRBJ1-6	TGCAGTGCTAGAGCCGTCGGGGCAGGGGGTTCCCTGACTTATAATTCACCCCTCCACTTT	CSARAVGAGGSLTYNSPLHF
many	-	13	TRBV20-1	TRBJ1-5	TGCAGTGCGGGCAGGGGTAGCAATCAGCCCCAGCATTTT	CSAGRGSNQPQHF
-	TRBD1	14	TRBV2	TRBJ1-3	TGTGCCAGCAGCCTTACAGGGGACGGAAACACCATATATTTT	CASSLTGDGNTIYF
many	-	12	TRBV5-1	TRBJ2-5	TGCGCCAGCAGCTTCACCGGCGAGACCCAGTACTTC	CASSFTGETQYF
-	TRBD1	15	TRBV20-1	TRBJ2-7	TGCAGTGCTAGAGATGGGGGACAGAGTTCCTACGAGCAGTACTTC	CSARDGGQSSYEQYF
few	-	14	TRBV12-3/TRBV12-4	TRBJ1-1	TGTGCCAGCAGTTTTCGGGGGGGGAACGCTGAAGCTTTCTTT	CASSFRGGNAEAFF
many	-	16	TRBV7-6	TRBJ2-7	TGTGCCAGCAGCCCCCTGACGGGGAAGCCGGGCGACGAGCAGTACTTC	CASSPLTGKPGDEQYF
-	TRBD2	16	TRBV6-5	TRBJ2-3	TGTGCCAGCAGCCCCGGGGTAGCGGGGGGCCCCGGTACGCAGTATTTT	CASSPGVAGGPGTQYF
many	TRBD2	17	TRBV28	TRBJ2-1	TGTGCCAGCAGTTCTCGAAAGCGGGGGCTCACCTACAATGAGCAGTTCTTC	CASSSRKRGLTYNEQFF
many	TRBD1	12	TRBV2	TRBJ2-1	TGTGCCAGCAGAGATTCGACAGGGAAGCAGTTCTTC	CASRDSTGKQFF
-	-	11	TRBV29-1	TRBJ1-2	TGCAGCGTTGCAGGAGAGTATGGCTACACCTTC	CSVAGEYGYTF
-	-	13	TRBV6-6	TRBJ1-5	TGTGCCAGCATGACAAGTCTAAATCAGCCCCAGCATTTT	CASMTSLNQPQHF
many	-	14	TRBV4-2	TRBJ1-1	TGTGCCAGCAGCCAAGATTCAGGGCCGGGTGAAGCTTTCTTT	CASSQDSGPGEAFF